The 8 T cell receptor beta chains in this list originate from one sample, sequenced in a study of siplizumab effects on memory and regulatory T cells. Profiling relied on immunoSEQ multiplex PCR, and the TCRdb table lists in-frame clones only, not all of them. This sample has fewer than 130,000 clones; roughly 90% occur once, and the top ten carry approximately 1.2%. The sequencing input was CD4+ T cells sorted from blood. Receptors were obtained from a human donor in good health.

The chain recombines TRBV5-1 with TRBJ1-2; D uncertain. The CDR3 is 12 residues long. V gave up 5 bases and J gave up 1 base, with 6 bases separating them. CDR1 is SGHRS, CDR2 YFSETQ, per germline. Here the CDR3 DNA reads TGCGCCAGCAGGGTAGATAACTATGGCTACACCTTC. This sequence encodes CASRVDNYGYTF.

The chain joins TRBV7-3 to TRBJ2-6; D ambiguous. Germline V lookup: CDR1 SGHTA, CDR2 FQGTGA. With 10 bases removed from V and 1 base from J, the gap between germline ends came to 8 bases. The length of the CDR3 is 13 residues. CDR3 in DNA: TGTGCCACCGCCCCTTCTGGGGCCAACGTCCTGACTTTC. Its protein is CATAPSGANVLTF.

The V call is TRBV5-6, the J call TRBJ2-7; D possibly corresponds to TRBD2 (6 bases). Germline V gene lookup returns CDR1 SGHDT and CDR2 YYEEEE. Trimming took off 5 bases at V and 4 bases at J, with 13 bases between the two ends. There are 13 residues in the CDR3. The CDR3 spells CASRDYGLYEQYF. The CDR3 DNA sequence: TGTGCCAGCAGGGACTATGGACTTTACGAGCAGTACTTC.

This chain uses TRBV29-1 with TRBJ2-1; TRBD2 matches 9 bases. This CDR3 region has 15 residues. With 8 bases clipped from V and 5 bases from J, the junction kept 13 bases outside the gene matches. Germline-derived CDR1 and CDR2 are SQVTM and ANQGSEA. The CDR3 region has the DNA TGCAGCAACACTGCAGGGCTAGCGGGGAACAATGAGCAGTTCTTC. Translation gives CSNTAGLAGNNEQFF.

V is TRBV27 and J is TRBJ2-3, with a weak D call TRBD2 (5 bases). The germline V gene encodes CDR1 MNHEY and CDR2 SMNVEV (reference sequence). This CDR3 contains 13 residues. V lost 6 bases and J lost 4, with 11 bases in between. CDR3 DNA sequence: TGTGCCAGCAGCATCCTGGGAGCAGATACGCAGTATTTT. Its translation: CASSILGADTQYF.

The chain combines TRBV6-6 with TRBJ1-5, with D maybe TRBD1 (5 bases). Trimming left V 5 bases short and J 3 bases short, with 8 bases between. The CDR3 length is 13 residues. Looked up from germline, CDR1 is MNHNY and CDR2 is SVGAGI (reference sequence). The CDR3 loop is CASSGGANQPQHF. The CDR3 DNA follows: TGTGCCAGCAGTGGGGGTGCCAATCAGCCCCAGCATTTT.

This clone has only one observation. The V call is TRBV2, the J call TRBJ2-7; maybe TRBD2 (7 bases). CDR3 length equals 13 residues. Per germline, CDR1 SNHLY and CDR2 FYNNEI. Trimming took 2 bases from V and 9 from J, leaving 14 bases between them. This chain's CDR3 is CASSERGGLTQYF. CDR3 sequence (DNA): TGTGCCAGCAGTGAAAGGGGGGGCTTGACGCAGTACTTC.

V and J are TRBV5-4 and TRBJ2-5, with TRBD1 identical over 11 bases. The V and J ends lost 4 bases and 4 bases, in that order; junction bases with no gene match: 6. Per the germline V gene, CDR1 is SGHNT and CDR2 is YYREEE (reference sequence). The CDR3 sequence is 15 residues long. The CDR3 here is CASSGTGGKVETQYF. The CDR3, as DNA: TGTGCCAGCAGCGGGACAGGGGGAAAAGTAGAGACCCAGTACTTC.